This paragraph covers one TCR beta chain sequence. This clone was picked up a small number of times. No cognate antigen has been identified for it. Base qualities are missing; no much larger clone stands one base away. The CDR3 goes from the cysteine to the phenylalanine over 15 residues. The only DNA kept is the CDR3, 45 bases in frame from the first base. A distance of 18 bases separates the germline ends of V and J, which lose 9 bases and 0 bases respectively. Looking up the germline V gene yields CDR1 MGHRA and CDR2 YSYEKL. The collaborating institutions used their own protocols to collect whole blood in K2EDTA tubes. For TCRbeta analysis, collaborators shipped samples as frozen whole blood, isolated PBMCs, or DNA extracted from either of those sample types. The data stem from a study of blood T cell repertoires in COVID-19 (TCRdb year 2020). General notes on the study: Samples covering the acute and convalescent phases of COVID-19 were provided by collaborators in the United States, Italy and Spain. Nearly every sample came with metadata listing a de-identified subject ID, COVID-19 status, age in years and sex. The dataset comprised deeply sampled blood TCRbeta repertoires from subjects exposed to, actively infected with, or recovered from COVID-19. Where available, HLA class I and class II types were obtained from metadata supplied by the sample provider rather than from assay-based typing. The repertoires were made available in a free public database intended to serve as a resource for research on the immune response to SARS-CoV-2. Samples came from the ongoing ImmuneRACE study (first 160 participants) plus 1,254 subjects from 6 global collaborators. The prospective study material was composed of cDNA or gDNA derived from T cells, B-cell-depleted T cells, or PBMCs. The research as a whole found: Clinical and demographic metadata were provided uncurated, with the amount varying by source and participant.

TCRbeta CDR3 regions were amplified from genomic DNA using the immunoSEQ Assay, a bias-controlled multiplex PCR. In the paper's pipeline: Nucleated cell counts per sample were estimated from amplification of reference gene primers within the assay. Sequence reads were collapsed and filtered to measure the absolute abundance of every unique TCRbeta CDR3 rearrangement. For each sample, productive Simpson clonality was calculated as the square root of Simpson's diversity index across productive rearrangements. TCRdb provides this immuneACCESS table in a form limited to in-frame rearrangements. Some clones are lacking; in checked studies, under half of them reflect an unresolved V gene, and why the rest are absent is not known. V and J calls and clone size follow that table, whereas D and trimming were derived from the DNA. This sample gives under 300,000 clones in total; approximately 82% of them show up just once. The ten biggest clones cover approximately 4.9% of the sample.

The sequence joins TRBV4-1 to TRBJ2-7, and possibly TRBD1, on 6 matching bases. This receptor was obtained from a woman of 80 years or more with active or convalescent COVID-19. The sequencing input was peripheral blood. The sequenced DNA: TGCGCCAGTGCAATCCGGGACACCTCCTCCTACGAGCAGTACTTC. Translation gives CASAIRDTSSYEQYF.